The clone carrying this TCR beta chain was detected only a few times. Its antigen is not identified. Trimming took 1 base from V and 7 from J; bases not matched to a gene: 9. The germline V gene has CDR1 SGHAT and CDR2 FQNNGV. The CDR3 covers 18 residues. These data originate in a study of response to subunit inactivated influenza vaccine. Study conclusions and caveats: Seasonal influenza vaccination, on each occasion, was suggested by the authors to recruit few new T cells.

TCRdb redid the calling of the RT-PCR reads with MiXCR, one entry per CDR3 protein. The data hold 500,000 to 600,000 distinct CDR3 sequences, with approximately 15% observed a single time. The clonotype originates from a middle-aged man who received an inactivated influenza vaccine. The chain combines TRBV11-2 with TRBJ2-1; TRBD2 aligns across 14 bases. Sequenced material: PBMCs from blood, taken 11 to 12 days after vaccination. The chain's CDR3 is CASSLGLAGGPALNEQFF. In DNA, the CDR3 is TGTGCCAGCAGCTTAGGACTAGCGGGAGGGCCCGCCCTAAATGAGCAGTTCTTC.